The rows below give T cell receptor beta chains drawn from one sample of a study of blood T cell repertoires in COVID-19. TCRdb keeps only in-frame clones here, not all; method: immunoSEQ multiplex PCR. This table has about 400,000 clones, approximately 89% appearing once. Input material: PBMCs or T cells enriched from blood (not recorded which). The source is a woman in her 30s who had recovered from COVID-19. Both conserved end residues are part of each CDR3.

TRBV5-4	TRBJ2-7	CASSLGPRIGAYEQYF
TRBV4-3	TRBJ2-5	CASSQGGRETQYF
TRBV5-6	TRBJ1-5	CASSVTGVGPQHF
TRBV7-2	TRBJ1-5	CASSLAWWNYSNQPQHF
TRBV5-1	TRBJ1-2	CASSLQGATYGYTF
TRBV24-1	TRBJ2-3	CATSDSAPNRRGTQYF
TRBV19	TRBJ2-1	CASSQDRGSYNEQFF
TRBV10-3	TRBJ2-2	CAIRQGQDTGELFF
TRBV7-9	TRBJ2-7	CASSLGGWQYF
TRBV18	TRBJ1-4	CASSPAIGQSNEKLFF
TRBV9	TRBJ1-1	CASTRLVNTEAFF
TRBV29-1	TRBJ1-1	CSVGALVNTEAFF
TRBV19	TRBJ1-5	CASSGTGGPQPQHF
TRBV5-6	TRBJ1-6	CASSLGGSYNSPLHF
TRBV7-9	TRBJ1-3	CASSLGMDSTRNTIYF
TRBV11-2	TRBJ1-1	CASSLSEMNTEAFF
TRBV30	TRBJ2-7	CAWLTGVSEQYF
TRBV9	TRBJ1-1	CASSVGSKNTEAFF
TRBV19	TRBJ2-3	CAVGLGASTDTQYF
TRBV9	TRBJ2-6	CASSVGPGPSGANVLTF
TRBV9	TRBJ2-7	CASSVSPSYEQYF
TRBV5-4	TRBJ2-7	CASSLGAEQYF
TRBV10-3	TRBJ1-3	CAISDRTISGNTIYF
TRBV27	TRBJ2-3	CASTALFGLAGIKPPYF
TRBV11-2	TRBJ2-3	CASSLGGRRLDTQYF
TRBV2	TRBJ2-7	CASRAGTGYYEQYF
TRBV6-2/TRBV6-3	TRBJ1-1	CASSIEIGRGAFF
TRBV6-4	TRBJ2-3	CASSDSKGGTDTQYF
TRBV7-2	TRBJ1-1	CASSFFVASGGSNTEAFF
TRBV19	TRBJ2-7	CASSTYSGSYEQYF
TRBV7-2	TRBJ1-1	CASSLVGRGSMNTEAFF